Reported below is one T cell receptor beta chain. What it binds is unknown. The data belong to a study of shared clonotypes between healthy human individuals. About the research overall: CD4 naive and CD4 memory each took three plates per donor, while CD8 naive took two and CD8 memory one. Regarding the study as a whole: Memory subsets generally showed lower estimated richness than naive subsets. Apart from blood, nothing was sampled; tissue repertoires likely differ. Genetic and exposure-history diversity was limited by the small donor number.

The protocol was immunoSEQ multiplex PCR, while the TCRdb copy is restricted to in-frame clones and leaves out a portion. The sample holds approximately 2,300,000 clones, 85% to 95% seen once. The CDR3 spans 17 residues. J lost 3 bases, V lost 0 bases, and 8 bases had no gene match. The germline CDR1 and CDR2 sequences are SNHLY and FYNNEI. J is TRBJ2-7 and V is TRBV2; 10 bases agree with TRBD2. The receptor's source is a man aged 18 to 35 in good health. Some clones in this sample may be carry-over from other donors' samples. Specimen: naive CD4+ T cells from PBMCs. Noted subset: CD45RA+ positively selected. CDR3 DNA sequence: TGTGCCAGCAGTGAAGCGCGGGGGGTAGCGGGAGGCTACGAGCAGTACTTC. Residues: CASSEARGVAGGYEQYF.